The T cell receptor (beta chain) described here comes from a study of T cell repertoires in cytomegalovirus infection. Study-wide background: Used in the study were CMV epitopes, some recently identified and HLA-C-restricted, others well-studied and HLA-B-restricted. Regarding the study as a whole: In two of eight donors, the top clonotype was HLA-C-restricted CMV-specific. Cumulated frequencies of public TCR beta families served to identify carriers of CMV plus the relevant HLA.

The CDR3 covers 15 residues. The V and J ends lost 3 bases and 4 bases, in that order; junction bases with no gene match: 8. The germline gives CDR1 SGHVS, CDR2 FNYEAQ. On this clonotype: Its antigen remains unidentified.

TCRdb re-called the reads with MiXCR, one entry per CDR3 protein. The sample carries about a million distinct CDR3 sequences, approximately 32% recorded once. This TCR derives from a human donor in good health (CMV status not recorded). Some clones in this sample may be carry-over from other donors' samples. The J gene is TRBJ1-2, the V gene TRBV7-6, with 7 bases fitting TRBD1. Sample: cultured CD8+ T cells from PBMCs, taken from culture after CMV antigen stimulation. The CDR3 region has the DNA TGTGCCAGCAGCTTGGAGGGGGCCCTGGGCTATGGCTACACCTTC. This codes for CASSLEGALGYGYTF.